The 12 T cell receptor beta chains in this list originate from one sample, sequenced in a study of T cell clones after liver transplantation. Sequenced by immunoSEQ multiplex PCR; TCRdb stores in-frame clones only, minus some. The top ten clones hold under 0.6% of a sample with tens of thousands of clones, 80% to 85% of them seen once. The source material was CD4+ T cells from blood, sampled 45 to 46 months after liver transplant. Receptors were obtained from a human patient who received a liver transplant. Some T cells may possibly be graft donor cells.

The gene calls are TRBV5-1 and TRBJ1-5; D unclear. The CDR3 runs 14 residues. The V gene's germline CDR1 is SGHRS and CDR2 YFSETQ. Trimming removed 0 bases at V and 7 bases at J, with 11 bases between. The CDR3, as DNA: TGCGCCAGCAGCTTGGACGGTGTGGGCCAGCCCCAGCATTTT. Translated, it gives CASSLDGVGQPQHF.

The sample holds a few counts of this clone. This chain uses TRBV10-3 with TRBJ1-1; D unclear. Trimming took off 2 bases at V and 5 bases at J, with 9 bases between the two ends. Per the germline V gene, CDR1 is ENHRY and CDR2 is SYGVKD. The CDR3 runs 13 residues. CDR3 protein: CAISETRETEAFF. CDR3 DNA: TGTGCCATCAGTGAGACCCGGGAGACTGAAGCTTTCTTT.

The V call is TRBV30, the J call TRBJ2-2; 9 bases map to TRBD1. Trimming removed 6 bases from V and 2 bases from J; junction bases left unmatched: 13. From germline, CDR1 is GTSNPN and CDR2 SVGIG (reference sequence). This CDR3 is built from 17 residues. This chain's CDR3 is CACPPDRGGENTGELFF. Here the CDR3 DNA reads TGTGCCTGTCCACCCGACAGGGGGGGGGAAAACACCGGGGAGCTGTTTTTT.

J is TRBJ2-5 and V is TRBV21-1; the D segment call TRBD2 is taken from the table without a DNA check. TRBV21-1 is a recognized pseudogene. The CDR3 totals 16 residues. CDR3 in amino acids: CASSKERLAEQETQYF. CDR3 nucleotides: TGTGCCAGCAGCAAAGAGCGTTTGGCGGAGCAAGAGACCCAGTACTTC.

The chain joins TRBV9 to TRBJ2-2; D is possibly TRBD1 (5 bases). Trimming stripped 1 base from V and 5 bases from J, with 12 bases between. The CDR3 contains 15 residues. Germline V gene lookup returns CDR1 SGDLS and CDR2 YYNGEE. DNA for the CDR3: TGTGCCAGCAGCGTATTCTTGACAGCGACCGGGGAGCTGTTTTTT. This encodes CASSVFLTATGELFF.

J is TRBJ2-7 and V is TRBV28; perhaps TRBD2 as D (7 bases). Germline CDR1 reads MDHEN; CDR2 reads SYDVKM. This CDR3 spans 16 amino acids. Trimming removed 3 bases at V and 1 base at J, with 16 bases between. This CDR3 is CASSFGGATTSYEQYF. CDR3 nucleotides: TGTGCCAGCAGTTTTGGGGGGGCCACCACTTCCTACGAGCAGTACTTC.

V usage is TRBV18 and J usage is TRBJ2-5; 9 bases line up with TRBD1. The V gene's germline CDR1 is KGHSH and CDR2 LQKENI. CDR3 length: 16 amino acids. J lost 7 bases, V lost 0 bases, and 9 bases had no gene match. Written as DNA, the CDR3 is TGTGCCAGCTCACCACCCCCGGGACAGGGTTCCAGGACCCAGTACTTC. Translating gives CASSPPPGQGSRTQYF. Full variable domain (remainder filled in from reference TRBV18 and TRBJ2-5): NAGVMQNPRHLVRRRGQEARLRCSPMKGHSHVYWYRQLPEEGLKFMVYLQKENIIDESGMPKERFSAEFPKEGPSILRIQQVVRGDSAAYFCASSPPPGQGSRTQYFGPGTRLLVL.

CDR3 in DNA: TGTGCCAGCAGTATGGCGACCTACGAGCAGTACTTC. As protein: CASSMATYEQYF. The chain employs TRBV28 and TRBJ2-7; D ambiguous. With 5 bases removed from V and 2 bases from J, the gap between germline ends came to 7 bases. Germline V gene sequence: CDR1 MDHEN, CDR2 SYDVKM. CDR3 length equals 12 residues.

The CDR3 spells CASSPLQGTGANVLTF. DNA for the CDR3: TGTGCCAGCAGCCCGCTACAGGGAACCGGGGCCAACGTCCTGACTTTC. This chain links TRBV14 with TRBJ2-6, with a possible D match to TRBD1 (6 bases). This CDR3 region has 16 residues. Trimming took 4 bases from V and 4 from J, leaving 14 bases between them. Looked up from germline, CDR1 is SGHDN and CDR2 is FVKESK.

This clone has a handful of counts. V and J are TRBV7-9 and TRBJ2-7, with TRBD2 identical over 7 bases. This CDR3 region has 16 residues. The germline V gene encodes CDR1 SEHNR and CDR2 FQNEAQ (reference sequence). V was pared by 5 bases and J by 7 bases, with 17 bases of the junction left unmatched. In DNA, the CDR3 is TGTGCCAGCAGCGGCCGTGTTAGCGGGTCCTCCAAGGAGCAGTACTTC. The encoded protein is CASSGRVSGSSKEQYF.

The chain has TRBV5-1 and TRBJ2-1, with 7 bases matching TRBD1. Trimming cost V 3 bases and J 7 bases; bases outside gene matches: 7. Germline V lookup: CDR1 SGHRS, CDR2 YFSETQ. This CDR3 is 14 amino acids long. The CDR3, as DNA: TGCGCCAGCAGCTCTGGGGGACAGATAAATGAGCAGTTCTTC. It specifies CASSSGGQINEQFF.

V and J are TRBV28 and TRBJ2-1, with 7 bases identical to TRBD2. The trim removed 8 bases at V and 1 base at J, leaving 14 bases unmatched. The CDR3 has 17 amino acids. Germline CDR1 is MDHEN and CDR2 is SYDVKM. CDR3 in amino acids: CASSTPSRTRSYNEQFF. For the CDR3, the DNA is TGTGCCAGCTCTACTCCTAGTAGGACTAGATCCTACAATGAGCAGTTCTTC.